Below, 21 T cell receptor beta chains from the same sample are listed, as sequenced in a study of blood T cell repertoires in COVID-19. Generated by immunoSEQ multiplex PCR, the TCRdb table keeps only in-frame clones and is missing some. The sample contains about 180,000 clones, approximately 89% of which appear only once. The sample comprised PBMCs or T cells enriched from blood (not recorded which). The receptors originated from a middle-aged woman with acute COVID-19.

CDR3 in DNA: TGTGCCAGCAATTCCCTACGAACTCCTGACAGTCAAATAGCCAAAAACATTCAGTACTTC. Protein product: CASNSLRTPDSQIAKNIQYF. The rearrangement links TRBV2 to TRBJ2-4, with D possibly matching TRBD1 (5 bases). Germline CDR1 and CDR2: SNHLY and FYNNEI. CDR3 length equals 20 residues. With 7 bases removed from V and 0 bases from J, the gap between germline ends came to 28 bases. The variable domain in full, with the rest retrieved from reference TRBV2 and TRBJ2-4, is EPEVTQTPSHQVTQMGQEVILRCVPISNHLYFYWYRQILGQKVEFLVSFYNNEISEKSEIFDDQFSVERPDGSNFTLKIRSTKLEDSAMYFCASNSLRTPDSQIAKNIQYFGAGTRLSVL.

V is TRBV29-1 and J is TRBJ1-1; no definite D call. In germline, CDR1 is SQVTM, CDR2 ANQGSEA. There are 13 residues in the CDR3. V shed 3 bases and J shed 4 bases, with 12 bases lying between them. The CDR3 nucleotides read TGCAGCGTTGAGCACAGATTGTTCACTGAAGCTTTCTTT. Its translation is CSVEHRLFTEAFF. Supplemented by reference TRBV29-1 and TRBJ1-1, the full variable domain reads SAVISQKPSRDICQRGTSLTIQCQVDSQVTMMFWYRQQPGQSLTLIATANQGSEATYESGFVIDKFPISRPNLTFSTLTVSNMSPEDSSIYLCSVEHRLFTEAFFGQGTRLTVV.

This chain uses TRBV27 with TRBJ2-1, with D unresolved. The CDR3 has 15 residues. Trimming pared 3 bases from V and 6 bases from J, leaving 15 bases between. Germline V gives CDR1 MNHEY, CDR2 SMNVEV (reference sequence). CDR3 sequence: CASSFSPNQRNEQFF. The CDR3 nucleotides read TGTGCCAGCAGTTTTTCCCCTAATCAACGCAATGAGCAGTTCTTC.

The gene calls are TRBV7-2 and TRBJ2-7; TRBD2 agrees at 8 bases. The CDR3 sequence is 15 residues long. Germline lookup yields CDR1 SGHTA and CDR2 FQGNSA. Trimming cost V 1 base and J 4 bases; bases outside gene matches: 6. CDR3 nucleotides: TGTGCCAGCAGCTTAGGGCTGACTAGCGAGTACGAGCAGTACTTC. Residues: CASSLGLTSEYEQYF.

The rearrangement joins TRBV6-5 to TRBJ2-1; TRBD2 matches at 7 bases. This CDR3 is 15 amino acids long. Germline assignment: CDR1 MNHEY and CDR2 SVGAGI. V gave up 2 bases and J gave up 0 bases; unmatched junction bases: 1. As DNA, the CDR3 is TGTGCCAGCAGTTACCGCGGGAGCTCCTACAATGAGCAGTTCTTC. Protein: CASSYRGSSYNEQFF.

This clone was picked up a small number of times. The chain combines TRBV11-2 with TRBJ1-2; 7 nucleotides align to TRBD1. This CDR3 comprises 14 residues. Trimming at V came to 2 bases and at J to 9 bases, leaving 9 bases not matched to a gene. In germline, CDR1 is SGHAT, CDR2 FQNNGV. CDR3 DNA sequence: TGTGCCAGCAGCTTAAGTGACAGGGAGTATAGCTACACCTTC. Amino acids: CASSLSDREYSYTF.

The genes are TRBV7-8 and TRBJ1-2; 7 nucleotides line up with TRBD1. J lost 4 bases, V lost 5 bases, and 4 bases had no gene match. Per the germline V gene, CDR1 is SGHVS and CDR2 is FQNEAQ. The CDR3 has 13 residues. The CDR3 sequence: CASSTQGSYGYTF. For the CDR3, the DNA is TGTGCCAGCAGCACACAGGGGAGCTATGGCTACACCTTC.

This clone has more than one count but fewer than ten. This rearrangement joins TRBV7-8 to TRBJ1-1; D gene unclear. This CDR3 region has 14 residues. Germline V CDR1 and CDR2: SGHVS, FQNEAQ. The ends were cut back, 5 bases at V and 1 base at J, with 11 bases in the middle. CDR3 coding DNA: TGTGCCAGCAGCACACACGGCGGGAACACTGAAGCTTTCTTT. It yields the protein CASSTHGGNTEAFF.

The rearrangement uses TRBV3-1 (or the pseudogene TRBV3-2) and TRBJ2-7; 7 nucleotides agree with TRBD2. V dropped 2 bases and J dropped 4; count of bases not matched to a gene: 5. This CDR3 is 14 amino acids long. Germline V CDR1 and CDR2: LGHDT, YNNKEL (reference sequence). CDR3 sequence: CASSQSGLTYEQYF. The CDR3, as DNA: TGTGCCAGCAGCCAATCGGGACTAACATACGAGCAGTACTTC.

The chain joins TRBV10-3 to TRBJ1-5; D is unresolved. Germline V gene sequence: CDR1 ENHRY, CDR2 SYGVKD. V was shortened by 6 bases and J by 5 bases, with 11 bases between the two germline ends. The CDR3 is made up of 13 amino acids. CDR3 nucleotide sequence: TGTGCCATCAGGGGAGACGGTGATCAGCCCCAGCATTTT. It encodes CAIRGDGDQPQHF.

This clone came up a few times. Other DNA sequences from this sample encode an identical CDR3 as well. The rearrangement links TRBV2 to TRBJ2-7; 10 bases agree with TRBD1. J was trimmed by 0 bases and V by 1 base; bases with no gene match: 0. The CDR3 spans 15 residues. Germline values: CDR1 SNHLY, CDR2 FYNNEI. CDR3 sequence reads: CASSEGQGASYEQYF. The CDR3 coding sequence is TGTGCCAGCAGTGAAGGACAGGGGGCCTCCTACGAGCAGTACTTC.

The chain employs TRBV9 and TRBJ2-1; the match to TRBD2 covers 11 bases. V trimming: 2 bases; J trimming: 2 bases; junction bases outside the gene matches: 9. Germline values: CDR1 SGDLS, CDR2 YYNGEE. The CDR3 sequence is 18 residues long. The CDR3 sequence is CASSVGTSGSWPYNEQFF. CDR3 bases: TGTGCCAGCAGCGTGGGGACTAGCGGCTCCTGGCCCTACAATGAGCAGTTCTTC.

V gene TRBV27 combines with J gene TRBJ2-1, with 7 bases identical to TRBD1. This CDR3 comprises 15 residues. V was clipped by 2 bases and J by 1 base; unmatched bases: 2. CDR1 and CDR2 (germline): MNHEY, SMNVEV (reference sequence). The CDR3 region has the DNA TGTGCCAGCAGTTTAGGCAGGGGGTCCTACAATGAGCAGTTCTTC. Translating it yields CASSLGRGSYNEQFF.

V usage is TRBV12-3 or TRBV12-4 and J usage is TRBJ2-7; a weak D match, TRBD2 (6 bases). The CDR3 runs to 12 residues. V was clipped by 4 bases and J by 6 bases, with 10 bases between them. The CDR3: CASSWGVAEQYF. In DNA form, the CDR3 reads TGTGCCAGCAGTTGGGGGGTGGCCGAGCAGTACTTC.

The J gene is TRBJ2-2, the V gene TRBV28; 7 bases fit TRBD1. The CDR3 runs to 17 residues. Germline V gene sequence: CDR1 MDHEN, CDR2 SYDVKM. J gave up 1 base and V 7 bases, and 12 bases lay outside the gene matches. This CDR3 reads CASTVIQGVRNTGELFF. DNA for the CDR3: TGTGCCAGCACCGTAATCCAGGGGGTGCGGAACACCGGGGAGCTGTTTTTT.

This chain joins TRBV5-1 and TRBJ1-4; the match to TRBD1 covers 11 bases. Per germline, CDR1 SGHRS and CDR2 YFSETQ. The CDR3 runs 15 residues. With V trimmed by 2 bases and J by 7 bases, 4 bases remained unmatched. The CDR3 protein is CASSLRGQGGEKLFF. The CDR3, as DNA: TGCGCCAGCAGCTTACGGGGACAGGGGGGTGAAAAACTGTTTTTT.

The chain couples TRBV5-1 to TRBJ2-5; TRBD2 might be the D (5 bases). Germline V gives CDR1 SGHRS, CDR2 YFSETQ. This CDR3 has 14 residues. V lost 0 bases and J 6 bases, leaving 12 bases between the germline ends. CDR3 protein: CASSLALEGKTQYF. Written as DNA, the CDR3 is TGCGCCAGCAGCTTGGCTCTAGAGGGCAAGACCCAGTACTTC. The entire variable domain, with the rest obtained from reference TRBV5-1 and TRBJ2-5, is as follows: KAGVTQTPRYLIKTRGQQVTLSCSPISGHRSVSWYQQTPGQGLQFLFEYFSETQRNKGNFPGRFSGRQFSNSRSEMNVSTLELGDSALYLCASSLALEGKTQYFGPGTRLLVL.

The chain is built from TRBV13 and TRBJ1-3; D is unresolved. Germline V gene data show CDR1 as PRHDT and CDR2 as FYEKMQ (reference sequence). V was shortened by 0 bases and J by 1 base, with 7 bases between the two germline ends. This CDR3 has 15 residues. The CDR3 loop is CASSLGGGSGNTIYF. The CDR3 nucleotides are TGTGCCAGCAGCTTAGGCGGAGGGTCTGGAAACACCATATATTTT.

V usage is TRBV28 and J usage is TRBJ2-3, with D hard to call. Germline V CDR1 and CDR2: MDHEN, SYDVKM. The V end was cut by 6 bases, the J end by 6 bases, with 13 bases between. CDR3 size: 13 residues. In nucleotides, the CDR3 is TGTGCCAGCAGCCTTGGCAACCGCGATACGCAGTATTTT. Translated, it gives CASSLGNRDTQYF.

The V and J genes are TRBV20-1 and TRBJ2-1; 10 bases are a match to TRBD2. The CDR3 is 15 residues long. The V gene's germline CDR1 is DFQATT and CDR2 SNEGSKA (reference sequence). V was pared by 6 bases and J by 4 bases, with 9 bases of the junction left unmatched. DNA of the CDR3: TGCAGTGCGAGTAGCGGGAGGAACCCTTACAATGAGCAGTTCTTC. This gives the protein CSASSGRNPYNEQFF.

This clone was observed a few times. The rearrangement joins TRBV30 to TRBJ1-5; 9 nucleotides line up with TRBD1. The CDR3 has 17 amino acids. Germline V gene sequence: CDR1 GTSNPN, CDR2 SVGIG (reference sequence). Losses at the gene ends were 5 bases for V and 2 bases for J; bases not matched to a gene: 13. Here the CDR3 reads CAWGTGRRGMGNQPQHF. As DNA, the CDR3 is TGTGCCTGGGGGACAGGGAGGAGGGGAATGGGCAATCAGCCCCAGCATTTT. Full variable domain (rest looked up from reference TRBV30 and TRBJ1-5): SQTIHQWPATLVQPVGSPLSLECTVEGTSNPNLYWYRQAAGRGLQLLFYSVGIGQISSEVPQNLSASRPQDRQFILSSKKLLLSDSGFYLCAWGTGRRGMGNQPQHFGDGTRLSIL.